This T cell receptor beta chain emerged from a study of regulatory T cells in long-lasting Graves disease. Relying on iRepertoire HTBI primers and Arm-PCR of CDR3 regions, the team built TCR beta libraries. TCRdb ran MiXCR on the multiplex PCR reads and lists one entry per CDR3 protein. The table includes approximately 490,000 distinct CDR3 sequences, roughly 16% detected once. The CDR3 has 13 amino acids. J was trimmed by 5 bases and V by 4 bases; bases with no gene match: 5. CDR1 and CDR2 from the germline V gene are SGHRS and YFSETQ. Time point: newly diagnosed GD, antithyroid drugs for less than 3 months. PBMC-derived RNA was used for the TCR library. The same sample was also studied in work on T cells in Graves' hyperthyroidism and ophthalmopathy.

The chain links TRBV5-1 to TRBJ2-5; 7 bases line up with TRBD1. Sequencing was performed on peripheral blood mononuclear cells (PBMCs), taken at new diagnosis, from a patient treated with antithyroid drugs. This TCR was recovered from a man aged 35-49 years with Graves disease. The CDR3 DNA sequence: TGCGCCAGCAGCCCCGACAGGGCGGAGACCCAGTACTTC. It codes for CASSPDRAETQYF.